These 21 T cell receptor beta chains were all obtained from the same sample, sequenced in a study of T-cell memory formation after mild COVID-19. TCRdb recomputed calls from the 5' RACE reads with MiXCR, one row per CDR3 protein. The sample records more than 80,000 distinct CDR3 sequences, around an eighth being singletons. The sample taken for sequencing was PBMCs or a T cell subset sorted from them (not recorded which). These receptors all come from an adult woman who had mild COVID-19 (a few samples of this study predate the infection). Cell type and time point are not known.

This clonotype was recorded only once. The chain joins TRBV27 to TRBJ1-1; the match to TRBD1 covers 8 bases. The germline gives CDR1 MNHEY, CDR2 SMNVEV (reference sequence). J gave up 6 bases and V 6 bases, and 6 bases lay outside the gene matches. The CDR3 spans 13 residues. Written as DNA, the CDR3 is TGTGCCAGCAGAGCAGGGGGCTCGGCTGAAGCTTTCTTT. Encoded protein: CASRAGGSAEAFF.

CDR3 bases: TGTGCCAGCAGTGAAGCGGGGGGGCAAGAGACCCAGTACTTC. The encoded protein is CASSEAGGQETQYF. The chain uses TRBV6-4 and TRBJ2-5; 10 bases align to TRBD2. Germline V CDR1 and CDR2: MRHNA, SNTAGT. V dropped 3 bases and J dropped 2; count of bases not matched to a gene: 0. This CDR3 has 14 amino acids.

The V and J genes are TRBV4-3 and TRBJ2-3; D is perhaps TRBD1 (6 bases). The length of the CDR3 is 19 residues. CDR1 and CDR2 from the germline V gene are LGHNA and YSLEER. V lost 0 bases to trimming and J lost 2 bases, with 21 bases between them. The CDR3 DNA reads TGCGCCAGCAGCCAAGAAGGCCAGGGGCCGCAACTTCCCACAGATACGCAGTATTTT. This translates into CASSQEGQGPQLPTDTQYF.

CDR3 in DNA: TGTGCCAGCAGCACCAGTAGCGGGAGCAATGAGCAGTTCTTC. Translation gives CASSTSSGSNEQFF. The V call is TRBV13, the J call TRBJ2-1, with 9 bases matching TRBD2. The CDR3 loop spans 14 amino acids. Losses at the gene ends were 5 bases for V and 6 bases for J; bases not matched to a gene: 5. The germline gives CDR1 PRHDT, CDR2 FYEKMQ (reference sequence).

This clonotype was detected only a few times. The chain has TRBV29-1 and TRBJ1-2; D gene uncertain. V was trimmed by 7 bases and J by 1 base, leaving 7 bases between them. This CDR3 region has 11 residues. Germline CDR1 and CDR2: SQVTM and ANQGSEA. CDR3 protein: CSARSNYGYTF. CDR3 DNA: TGCAGCGCCCGTAGTAACTATGGCTACACCTTC.

J is TRBJ2-3 and V is TRBV4-1; D is undetermined. The CDR3 is made up of 15 amino acids. The V end lost 4 bases, the J end lost 0 bases, and 11 bases lay between the germline ends. Germline V lookup: CDR1 MGHRA, CDR2 YSYEKL. The CDR3 loop reads CASSLAFGSTDTQYF. The CDR3 DNA sequence: TGCGCCAGCAGCCTGGCCTTCGGTAGCACAGATACGCAGTATTTT.

This clonotype was counted only a few times. This rearrangement joins TRBV12-3 or TRBV12-4 to TRBJ2-7; 7 nucleotides match TRBD1. Losses at the gene ends were 6 bases for V and 2 bases for J; bases not matched to a gene: 7. CDR3 length: 14 residues. The DNA of the CDR3 is TGTGCCAGCAGCCCCCCGGGACAGACCTACGAGCAGTACTTC. Protein product: CASSPPGQTYEQYF.

A few counts support this clonotype. The rearrangement links TRBV7-6 to TRBJ2-3; 8 bases match TRBD1. J was trimmed by 3 bases and V by 6 bases; bases with no gene match: 11. Germline loops: CDR1 SGHVS, CDR2 FNYEAQ. The CDR3 loop spans 16 amino acids. CDR3 DNA sequence: TGTGCCAGCAGTCCCTACCGGACAGGGTCTACAGATACGCAGTATTTT. Its protein product is CASSPYRTGSTDTQYF.

The chain employs TRBV6-5 and TRBJ1-1; D unclear. Germline V lookup: CDR1 MNHEY, CDR2 SVGAGI. The CDR3 loop spans 15 amino acids. The V gene lost 5 bases and the J gene lost 7 bases, with 20 bases spanning the gap. The CDR3 sequence is CASSLTPRASGEAFF. DNA of the CDR3: TGTGCCAGCAGTCTGACTCCCCGGGCGAGTGGTGAAGCTTTCTTT.

In its sample, this clonotype was seen a few times. The gene calls are TRBV20-1 and TRBJ2-3, with 10 bases identical to TRBD2. J gave up 2 bases and V 1 base, and 12 bases lay outside the gene matches. The CDR3 has 18 amino acids. Germline lookup yields CDR1 DFQATT and CDR2 SNEGSKA (reference sequence). The CDR3 region has the DNA TGCAGTGCTAGAGGTAGCGGGAGGCCTACCCACCCCACAGATACGCAGTATTTT. Translated, it gives CSARGSGRPTHPTDTQYF.

V is TRBV7-9 and J is TRBJ2-1; 7 bases are a match to TRBD1. The germline CDR1 and CDR2 sequences are SEHNR and FQNEAQ (reference sequence). Germline trimming cut 9 bases from V and 6 bases from J; bases unmatched to any gene: 11. The CDR3 loop spans 14 amino acids. The CDR3 reads CASGEDRAGNEQFF. The CDR3 DNA reads TGTGCCAGTGGGGAAGACAGGGCGGGCAATGAGCAGTTCTTC.

This clonotype was recorded a few times. The chain is built from TRBV15 and TRBJ2-7; TRBD1 aligns across 7 bases. V shed 0 bases and J 5 bases; nucleotides not matched to a gene: 13. The CDR3 covers 17 residues. Germline lookup yields CDR1 LNHNV and CDR2 YYDKDF (reference sequence). CDR3 nucleotides: TGTGCCACCAGCAGAGATAATAGAGACAGGGTCGATAACGAGCAGTACTTC. Translation gives CATSRDNRDRVDNEQYF.

The rearrangement uses TRBV27 and TRBJ2-1; D is unclear. The CDR3 loop spans 13 amino acids. V shed 5 bases and J shed 10 bases, with 15 bases lying between them. The germline gives CDR1 MNHEY, CDR2 SMNVEV (reference sequence). The CDR3 sequence is CASSPPTPEEQFF. CDR3 nucleotides: TGTGCCAGCAGTCCCCCCACGCCGGAGGAGCAGTTCTTC.

This chain joins TRBV5-1 and TRBJ1-5, with TRBD1 matching 7 bases. V trimming: 2 bases; J trimming: 6 bases; junction bases outside the gene matches: 8. This CDR3 is 15 amino acids long. Germline-derived CDR1 and CDR2 are SGHRS and YFSETQ. The CDR3, as DNA: TGCGCCAGCAGCTTACTTAGACAGGGAGGTCAGCCCCAGCATTTT. Protein sequence: CASSLLRQGGQPQHF.

The V call is TRBV19, the J call TRBJ2-1; maybe TRBD1 (5 bases). V was pared by 5 bases and J by 8 bases, with 10 bases between. CDR3 length equals 12 residues. From germline, CDR1 is LNHDA and CDR2 SQIVND (reference sequence). The CDR3 sequence: CASSRQSDEQFF. The CDR3 DNA is TGTGCCAGTAGTCGACAGAGCGATGAGCAGTTCTTC. The full variable domain, its missing parts supplied by reference TRBV19 and TRBJ2-1, is DGGITQSPKYLFRKEGQNVTLSCEQNLNHDAMYWYRQDPGQGLRLIYYSQIVNDFQKGDIAEGYSVSREKKESFPLTVTSAQKNPTAFYLCASSRQSDEQFFGPGTRLTVL.

The chain employs TRBV5-1 and TRBJ2-7; 11 bases fit TRBD2. Germline V gives CDR1 SGHRS, CDR2 YFSETQ. After removal of 0 bases from V and 1 base from J, the junction contained 15 bases not matched to a gene. CDR3 length: 20 residues. The CDR3 region is CASSLDLATSGAAVSYEQYF. For the CDR3, the DNA is TGCGCCAGCAGCTTGGATCTCGCGACTAGCGGGGCGGCCGTATCCTACGAGCAGTACTTC. Full variable domain (outside the CDR3, taken from reference TRBV5-1 and TRBJ2-7): KAGVTQTPRYLIKTRGQQVTLSCSPISGHRSVSWYQQTPGQGLQFLFEYFSETQRNKGNFPGRFSGRQFSNSRSEMNVSTLELGDSALYLCASSLDLATSGAAVSYEQYFGPGTRLTVT.

The CDR3 loop is CASSLAAAGGRHNEQFF. CDR3 bases: TGTGCCAGCAGCTTAGCGGCGGCGGGAGGGCGCCACAATGAGCAGTTCTTC. This chain links TRBV7-9 with TRBJ2-1, with 9 nucleotides matching TRBD2. The germline gives CDR1 SEHNR, CDR2 FQNEAQ (reference sequence). J was trimmed by 5 bases and V by 0 bases; bases with no gene match: 8. The CDR3 length is 17 residues.

In its sample, this clonotype was seen a few times. V gene TRBV27 combines with J gene TRBJ2-1, with D perhaps TRBD1 or TRBD2 (5 bases each). Per the germline V gene, CDR1 is MNHEY and CDR2 is SMNVEV (reference sequence). V lost 8 bases, J lost 1 base, and 15 bases lay in between. The CDR3 is 15 residues long. The CDR3 sequence is CASWDRLTSYNEQFF. As DNA, the CDR3 is TGTGCCAGCTGGGACCGGCTAACTTCCTACAATGAGCAGTTCTTC.

This clonotype appeared a few times. This chain links TRBV11-2 with TRBJ2-6, with 12 bases matching TRBD1. Germline V gives CDR1 SGHAT, CDR2 FQNNGV. The V and J ends lost 3 bases and 4 bases, in that order; junction bases with no gene match: 7. The CDR3 length is 18 residues. The CDR3 region is CASSLEGQGAPGANVLTF. CDR3 nucleotides: TGTGCCAGCAGCTTGGAGGGACAGGGGGCGCCCGGGGCCAACGTCCTGACTTTC.

This clonotype has a count of ten or more. This chain uses TRBV11-2 with TRBJ2-3; 7 positions match TRBD1. Germline lookup yields CDR1 SGHAT and CDR2 FQNNGV. The CDR3 sequence is 14 residues long. V lost 1 base to trimming and J lost 5 bases; unmatched junction nucleotides: 3. CDR3 nucleotides: TGTGCCAGCAGCTTAGTCAGGGGGATAGATACGCAGTATTTT. Translation: CASSLVRGIDTQYF.

The chain joins TRBV20-1 to TRBJ2-7; D gene ambiguous. V was trimmed by 1 base and J by 5 bases, leaving 12 bases between them. The CDR3 contains 13 residues. Looked up from germline, CDR1 is DFQATT and CDR2 is SNEGSKA (reference sequence). For the CDR3, the DNA is TGCAGTGCTAGAGTCCCTGGTTGGGACGAGCAGTACTTC. This gives the protein CSARVPGWDEQYF.